The entry below describes one TCR beta chain. Its binding antigen is unknown. No base quality values were provided; no much bigger clone lies one nucleotide off. The sample is drawn from a study of cytomegalovirus exposure and HLA in healthy donors (TCRdb year 2017). General notes on the study: According to an earlier analysis of 550 to 750 of the donors, 150 million to 200 million T cells yielded 95 million to 140 million unique TCR beta sequences and roughly 280 Gb of sequence data. An early release that covered about 640 HLA-typed donors contained around 300 gigabases of sequencing data and 65 million to 100 million unique TCR sequences. Of the roughly 410 genotyped donors, approximately 80% were placed in the genetic ancestry cluster associated with self-reported Caucasian donors. The aim of the study was to test whether cataloging public T cell receptors could identify signatures of past pathogen exposure. The T cell repertoires of 666 subjects were profiled by immunosequencing and related to cytomegalovirus serostatus. In addition to the first cohort of 666 subjects, a separate validation cohort of 120 different subjects was used. To predict cytomegalovirus infection status, the study combined high-throughput TCR immunosequencing, statistical association of individual TCRs with disease status, and machine learning. In a later analysis, previously published TCR beta repertoires from 600 to 850 donors were re-analyzed and high-resolution HLA genotyping was added so that TCR occurrence patterns could be studied. Rather than drawing on any new phenotypic data, the later analysis identified candidate immune exposures from TCR beta sequences and the way those sequences occurred across donors. To decide whether each TCR beta V gene segment behaved as functional or pseudogenic, an earlier analysis of some 570 of the donors relied on high-throughput TCR beta sequencing. Donor age, sex, ethnicity and CMV serostatus were compiled alongside the repertoire data. A later genetic analysis took genome-wide SNP genotypes for 398 of the 666 donors and used that subset as a discovery cohort. Every repertoire in the discovery cohort had been generated on one and the same sequencing platform. HLA typing covered class I and class II loci at four-digit resolution. The number of donors typed differed by locus, with 629-630 for A, B, C, DRB1 and DQB1, over 500 for DQA1, over 600 for DPA1, and around 430 for DPB1. A handful of DR-DQ haplotypes were handled as single units for association and clustering because linkage in the cohort was strong. Across approximately 400 genotyped donors of the cohort, an average of roughly 200,000 unique TCR beta nucleotide sequences per donor were sequenced, and 15% to 20% of those sequences were non-productive. Study-level results and caveats: According to the authors, the approach could potentially be generalized to other disease states and immunological phenotypes. In vitro tests confirmed that a few of the cytomegalovirus-associated TCR beta chains recognize cytomegalovirus antigens. A later genetic analysis associated a missense DCLRE1C variant with V-gene and J-gene trimming of TCR beta chains, and an independent cohort replicated the association. A later analysis reported that several top co-occurrence clusters appeared linked to parvovirus B19, influenza, CMV and Epstein-Barr virus. Because the 87-base-pair reads could not distinguish some IMGT-functional V segments, including TRBV6-2 and TRBV6-3, those segments were excluded. Assigning TCR associations to individual alleles was difficult when HLA alleles, especially DR and DQ, strongly co-occurred. In a later analysis, 15,000 to 20,000 TCR beta sequences were associated with specific HLA alleles at a false discovery rate of 0.05. In a later analysis, the rate of TCR association differed among HLA loci, with DRB1 alleles having the most associated TCRs and HLA-C alleles having the fewest. For the cohort, immune exposure information was limited to CMV serostatus. In this cohort, only TCR beta chains were sequenced, and detectable features were limited by the absence of alpha or paired-chain data. Roughly uniform sequencing depth across donors was assumed in presence/absence analyses, although this assumption may not hold. Correlated functional status among segregating V segments might reflect linkage disequilibrium, but an unknown experimental factor could not be ruled out. Because counts were too low, fewer than 20 rarely observed V segments, including chromosome 9 orphons, were excluded from the earlier analysis of 587 of the donors. A further reported finding was that TCR beta sequences accurately predicted the HLA-A and HLA-B alleles for most subjects in the first cohort. In a later genetic analysis, fewer N-insertions in productive TCRs were reported among donors in an Asian-associated ancestry cluster than the roughly 640-donor mean. In both the original and validation cohorts, the classifier was reported to diagnose cytomegalovirus status with high specificity and sensitivity. The study gave a list of under 200 TCR beta chains associated with cytomegalovirus. Most TCR sequences were observed very rarely across donors, whereas some public TCRs were present in many individuals. A cluster of highly shared sequence variants was judged likely to be a technical artifact of the sequencing pipeline. Because HLA typing was unavailable for some donors at each locus, only the typed subset was used in association tests. In an earlier analysis of about 600 of the donors, most TCR beta V segments appeared in productive rearrangements about 87% or about 30% of the time, broadly matching IMGT annotations. Compared with equally common non-associated chains, HLA-associated TCR beta chains in a later analysis were more clonally expanded and had lower generation probabilities. Most CMV-associated TCR beta chains appeared to be HLA-restricted in a later analysis, and the HLA associations seemed to be driven largely by CMV exposure.

Receptor amplification or capture employed the immunoSEQ multiplex PCR assay. For the multiplex PCR, a mixture combining 60 forward primers for TCR Vbeta segments and 13 reverse primers for TCR Jbeta segments was used. The CDR3 region of rearranged TCR beta genes was amplified from genomic DNA by a multiplex PCR assay. The Illumina HiSeq System was used to sequence the amplified TCR beta libraries as 87-base-pair reads. On the authors' methods: Across the 700 or so repertoires, a later analysis counted around 80 million unique TCR beta chains, approximately 10 million of which were shared by at least two donors. Raw reads were error-corrected and collapsed into unique sequences by a nearest-neighbor algorithm in which closely related sequences were merged to remove PCR and sequencing errors. V, D and J gene segments were assigned by aligning CDR3 sequences to IMGT reference sequences. For a sequence to be retained, at least a six-nucleotide match to both a V gene segment and a J gene segment was required. Rearrangements were classified as productive when the CDR3 lacked stop codons and remained in frame with V and J, and all other rearrangements were classified as non-productive. CDR3 was defined by IMGT convention, running from the second conserved V-encoded cysteine to the conserved J-encoded phenylalanine. In an earlier analysis of approximately 500 of the donors, sequences lacking an unambiguous match to a single V gene segment were excluded. In an earlier analysis of approximately 560 of the donors, a V segment was called functional when productive rearrangements were above 56.7%, and segregating when the standard deviation between donors exceeded 5%. A statistical classification framework was built to diagnose cytomegalovirus status from the catalog of TCR beta chain sequences. In a later analysis, TCR nucleotide sequences were compared against IMGT/GENE-DB human TR gene sequences so that V and J genes could be assigned. The TCRdist pipeline was used in a later analysis to assign CDR3 sequences and most-parsimonious VDJ recombination scenarios. In a later analysis, each TCR beta chain was defined by its CDR3 amino acid sequence together with its V-gene family, and reads without a unique V-gene family were excluded. In a later analysis, nearly 600 highly shared, low-generation-probability nucleotide sequences were removed to address suspected cross-contamination and a sequencing artifact. A later analysis calculated a clonal expansion index for each public chain from normalized within-repertoire ranks of inferred template counts. Generation probabilities in a later analysis came from a VDJ recombination model fitted to out-of-frame rearrangements, and those results were checked against IGoR. Hypergeometric tests were used in a later analysis to score TCR-TCR, TCR-HLA and TCR-CMV co-occurrence, with a repertoire-size bias correction applied to the TCR pairs. A later analysis estimated false discovery rates by permuting HLA or CMV assignments 20 times. In a later analysis, co-occurring TCRs were grouped using DBSCAN, and TCRdist sequence similarity was added for clustering within HLA-allele-positive subsets. Repertoires with fewer than 30,000 or more than 120,000 public chains, plus five repertoires with anomalous nucleotide sharing, were excluded from co-occurrence clustering. The table comes from immuneACCESS by way of TCRdb, which keeps in-frame sequences with V and J called. Part of the clones is missing from these tables; in studies checked, under half for an unresolved V gene and the rest for unknown reasons. For V, J and clone size, that table is used; D and trimming come from the DNA. This sample has over 100,000 clones in its table, and more than 75% of those were observed once. The ten largest clones represent about 8.1% of the sample.

The CDR3 goes from the cysteine to the phenylalanine over 16 residues. The CDR3 DNA has 48 bases and is translated from base 1. Between the V and J ends, shortened by 0 bases and 5 bases respectively, the junction contains 14 bases. The cohort consisted of approximately 670 healthy bone marrow donors. At the time of sampling, all cohort members were nominally healthy, though unrecorded immune exposures were likely present. The donor was CMV seropositive and was included in the group of 289 seropositive cohort members. A peripheral blood sample was provided by each donor, and peripheral blood mononuclear cells were used for TCR beta sequencing. Genomic DNA was extracted from the blood cell samples with the Qiagen DNeasy Blood Extraction Kit.

This TCR derives from a woman aged 45-65 years in good health and CMV-seropositive. In this chain, TRBV23-1 is recombined with TRBJ2-1; D gene: possibly TRBD2, on 6 matching bases. TRBV23-1 is flagged as an ORF with uncertain function. Material: PBMCs. This receptor carries the CDR3 CASSQSGGWGDNEQFF. In nucleotide form, the sequence is TGCGCCAGCAGTCAATCGGGGGGATGGGGGGACAATGAGCAGTTCTTC.